This is a list of T cell receptor beta chains from one sample in a study of shared clonotypes between healthy human individuals. This table comes from immunoSEQ multiplex PCR, and its TCRdb copy is limited to in-frame clones, with some not included. The sample has around 2.5 million clones; 93% are singletons. Sequencing was performed on naive CD4+ T cells from PBMCs. These receptors came from a man between 18 and 29 years old in good health. Some clones in this sample may be carry-over from other donors' samples. Each CDR3 is given with its conserved first and last residue. The D gene is left open where the match is weak. Part of the rows lack a size; the others show once, few, many or a class for expanded clones.

V	size	J	length	D	DNA	CDR3
TRBV4-3	NA	TRBJ1-3	15	NA	TGCGCCAGCAGCCAACGCACAGGGTCTGGAAACACCATATATTTT	CASSQRTGSGNTIYF
TRBV7-9	NA	TRBJ1-1	15	NA	TGTGCCAGCAGCTCCCCGGACGGCGGGAACACTGAAGCTTTCTTT	CASSSPDGGNTEAFF
TRBV10-3	NA	TRBJ2-7	11	NA	TGTGCCTTGGGTTCTACCGGGGAGCAGTACTTC	CALGSTGEQYF
TRBV5-1	once	TRBJ1-4	15	NA	TGCGCCAGCAGCGAAACGGGGACCGAAAATGAAAAACTGTTTTTT	CASSETGTENEKLFF
TRBV6-1	NA	TRBJ2-1	14	TRBD2	TGTGCCAGCAGCGAGGGGAGGGCCTACAATGAGCAGTTCTTC	CASSEGRAYNEQFF
TRBV19	NA	TRBJ2-3	17	TRBD2	TGTGCCAGTAGTACCGGACTAGCGGGAGGGCTGGCAGATACGCAGTATTTT	CASSTGLAGGLADTQYF
TRBV2	once	TRBJ2-2	15	TRBD2	TGTGCCAGCAGTCTAGCGGGAGTAAACACCGGGGAGCTGTTTTTT	CASSLAGVNTGELFF
TRBV5-4	NA	TRBJ2-7	12	NA	TGTGCCAGCAGTCCACTAAGCGGCGAGCAGTACTTC	CASSPLSGEQYF
TRBV9	NA	TRBJ2-5	15	NA	TGTGCCAGCAGCGTAGTTGGGTCAGGCCAAGAGACCCAGTACTTC	CASSVVGSGQETQYF
TRBV25-1	NA	TRBJ1-3	12	TRBD1	TGCGGGATTACAGGGGCTGGAAACACCATATATTTT	CGITGAGNTIYF
TRBV4-3	NA	TRBJ1-5	17	NA	TGCGCCAGCAGCCGTCAACATCCCGGACAGCCAAATCAGCCCCAGCATTTT	CASSRQHPGQPNQPQHF
TRBV5-6	NA	TRBJ2-3	16	TRBD2	TGTGCCAGCAGCAACCCCCCGGGGGGTGGGAGTTATACGCAGTATTTT	CASSNPPGGGSYTQYF
TRBV9	NA	TRBJ1-3	16	NA	TGTGCCAGCAGCGAGCAGGGTCCTGTCTCTGGAAACACCATATATTTT	CASSEQGPVSGNTIYF
TRBV7-9	NA	TRBJ1-5	15	TRBD1	TGTGCCAGCAGCACTAGGGACAGGACCAATCAGCCCCAGCATTTT	CASSTRDRTNQPQHF
TRBV20-1	NA	TRBJ2-5	11	NA	TGCAGTGCTCTGGTTCGAGAGACCCAGTACTTC	CSALVRETQYF
TRBV7-2	once	TRBJ1-4	14	NA	TGTGCCAGCAGCTTCTCCGTGGGCCACTCTTCAGTGTTTTTT	CASSFSVGHSSVFF
TRBV5-1	NA	TRBJ2-1	16	TRBD2	TGCGCCAGCAGCTTGACTAGGACTAGCGGGGACAATGAGCAGTTCTTC	CASSLTRTSGDNEQFF
TRBV27	NA	TRBJ2-5	13	NA	TGTGCCAGCAGTTTATCTCGCAGAGAGACCCAGTACTTC	CASSLSRRETQYF
TRBV9	NA	TRBJ2-6	18	NA	TGTGCCAGCAGCGTAGTATCGGGGCGAAGCTCTGGGGCCAACGTCCTGACTTTC	CASSVVSGRSSGANVLTF
TRBV10-3	NA	TRBJ1-1	10	NA	TGTGCCAGGGATACCTCTGAAGCTTTCTTT	CARDTSEAFF
TRBV18	NA	TRBJ1-2	13	NA	TGTGCCAGCTCAACCGGGACGGTCGATGGCTACACCTTC	CASSTGTVDGYTF
TRBV11-1	once	TRBJ2-1	15	NA	TGTGCCAGCAGCTTAGCTGTCGGCTCCTACAATGAGCAGTTCTTC	CASSLAVGSYNEQFF
TRBV6-6	NA	TRBJ1-6	13	NA	TGTGCCAGCAGTTCTTCAGGAGATTCACCCCTCCACTTT	CASSSSGDSPLHF
TRBV14	NA	TRBJ2-7	17	NA	TGTGCCAGCAGCCAAGGGGGTTGGTACAGGGAATCCTACGAGCAGTACTTC	CASSQGGWYRESYEQYF
TRBV29-1	NA	TRBJ2-7	12	TRBD2	TGCAGCGTCAGGCTAGCGGTCTACGAGCAGTACTTC	CSVRLAVYEQYF
TRBV15	NA	TRBJ2-7	15	NA	TGTGCCACCAGCAGAGAACAGGTGAGCTCCTACGAGCAGTACTTC	CATSREQVSSYEQYF
TRBV29-1	NA	TRBJ1-4	12	TRBD1	TGCAGCGTTGGACAGGGTAGTGAAAAACTGTTTTTT	CSVGQGSEKLFF
TRBV30	NA	TRBJ2-3	14	TRBD2	TGTGCCTGGGAGCCGGGACTAGCAACGGGGTATTGGTATTTT	CAWEPGLATGYWYF
TRBV5-1	NA	TRBJ1-1	15	NA	TGCGCCAGCAGCTTGGCCAATTACGTGAACACTGAAGCTTTCTTT	CASSLANYVNTEAFF
TRBV6-5	NA	TRBJ2-7	14	NA	TGTGCCAGCAGTTACTCGACCGGCAGGTACGAGCAGTACTTC	CASSYSTGRYEQYF
TRBV27	NA	TRBJ2-7	13	NA	TGTGCCAGCAGATCTCCTGGCACCTACGAGCAGTACTTC	CASRSPGTYEQYF
TRBV6-5	NA	TRBJ2-7	15	NA	TGTGCCAGCAGTTCGGGCCCGACACTGTCCTACGAGCAGTACTTC	CASSSGPTLSYEQYF
TRBV5-4	NA	TRBJ1-4	16	TRBD1	TGTGCCAGCAGCTCGGGGACAGACAGGGCAAATGAAAAACTGTTTTTT	CASSSGTDRANEKLFF
TRBV11-2	NA	TRBJ2-1	13	NA	TGTGCCAGCAGCTCCCCCTTAGGCAATGAGCAGTTCTTC	CASSSPLGNEQFF
TRBV10-3	NA	TRBJ2-3	18	TRBD2	TGTGCCATCAGTACGGGACTAGCGGGACAAGCTAGCACAGATACGCAGTATTTT	CAISTGLAGQASTDTQYF
TRBV29-1	few	TRBJ1-5	14	NA	TGCAGCGTCACGACAGGTAATAGCAATCAGCCCCAGCATTTT	CSVTTGNSNQPQHF
TRBV6-5	NA	TRBJ2-5	16	NA	TGTGCCAGCAGTTATTCCCGCGCCTCCCAGGGGGAGACCCAGTACTTC	CASSYSRASQGETQYF
TRBV2	NA	TRBJ2-3	19	TRBD2	TGTGCCAGCACGGGGCTTAGCGGGAGGGCCATCAGGAGCACAGATACGCAGTATTTT	CASTGLSGRAIRSTDTQYF
TRBV27	once	TRBJ1-1	18	NA	TGTGCCAGCAGTTACCCCCCAAAGGAGGGGACACCGAACACTGAAGCTTTCTTT	CASSYPPKEGTPNTEAFF
TRBV28	NA	TRBJ2-1	16	NA	TGTGCCAGCTTAGGGAGACAGGCCAGCTCCTACAATGAGCAGTTCTTC	CASLGRQASSYNEQFF
TRBV27	NA	TRBJ2-3	14	NA	TGTGCCAGCAGTTTAAACGACCTCACAGATACGCAGTATTTT	CASSLNDLTDTQYF
TRBV6-1	NA	TRBJ1-5	15	NA	TGTGCCACCCACCGGGAAGGGAAAAAAGATCAGCCCCAGCATTTT	CATHREGKKDQPQHF
TRBV6-5	NA	TRBJ2-1	14	NA	TGTGCCAGCACCTTAAGTCAAGGGCGGAATGAGCAGTTCTTC	CASTLSQGRNEQFF
TRBV30	NA	TRBJ2-2	10	NA	TGTGCCTGGGGGGCCGGGGAGCTGTTTTTT	CAWGAGELFF
TRBV5-1	NA	TRBJ1-1	13	NA	TGCGCCAGCAGCGCGACAGGGAACACTGAAGCTTTCTTT	CASSATGNTEAFF
TRBV19	NA	TRBJ2-2	15	TRBD2	TGTGCCAGTACGGGACTAGCGGGAGGAGCCGGGGAGCTGTTTTTT	CASTGLAGGAGELFF
TRBV5-4	NA	TRBJ1-1	13	NA	TGTGCCAGCAGCTCTCAGGGCAACACTGAAGCTTTCTTT	CASSSQGNTEAFF
TRBV7-9	few	TRBJ1-1	15	NA	TGTGCCAGCAGCCCGAAACAGGCCCTCTACACTGAAGCTTTCTTT	CASSPKQALYTEAFF
TRBV7-2	once	TRBJ2-4	16	TRBD2	TGTGCCAGCAGCTTAGCCGGGACTAGCGGGAGGGGCATTCAGTACTTC	CASSLAGTSGRGIQYF
TRBV27	NA	TRBJ2-7	16	NA	TGTGCCAGCAGTTTAGGGGTAGCCCTACCTGACTACGAGCAGTACTTC	CASSLGVALPDYEQYF